This TCR beta chain was captured in a study of low-dose radiotherapy and immunotherapy resistance in tumors. Study background: Those assigned to Cohort 2 were treated with 1 Gy per fraction every two weeks (13 Gy in total over 26 weeks).

Covering alpha and beta chains, TRAV- and TRBV-specific primers were used for the first-strand cDNA. The authors amplified TCRs for about 20 PCR cycles with a constant-region primer and a V-primer adapter. In TCRdb, the reads were re-called with MiXCR into one record per CDR3 protein. The top ten hold less than 1.5% of the sample, which has around 84,000 distinct CDR3 sequences, under 20% seen once. The time point here: after trial treatment. Treatment of the sample: LDRT plus nivolumab, ipilimumab, low-dose cyclophosphamide and aspirin (RACIN trial). The CDR3 is made up of 15 amino acids. The V end was cut by 7 bases, the J end by 4 bases, with 17 bases between. In germline, CDR1 is MNHEY, CDR2 SVGEGT. This clonotype was observed at least ten times.

The specimen was PBMCs, collected after low-dose radiotherapy plus immunotherapy. This TCR derives from a male donor with prostate cancer. This chain links TRBV6-2 or TRBV6-3 with TRBJ1-5; tentatively, D is TRBD1 (5 bases). The CDR3, as DNA: TGTGCCAGCACCCCCGGGACTCCAAGTAATCAGCCCCAGCATTTT. As protein: CASTPGTPSNQPQHF.